These 15 T cell receptor beta chains came from one sample sequenced in a study of cytomegalovirus exposure and HLA in healthy donors (dated by TCRdb to between 2016 and 2019). Library generation was performed with the immunoSEQ multiplex PCR assay. For the multiplex PCR, a mixture combining 60 forward primers for TCR Vbeta segments and 13 reverse primers for TCR Jbeta segments was used. TCRdb re-hosts the immuneACCESS table, in-frame sequences only. Its copies lack some clones; in the studies checked, an unresolved V gene accounts for under half of them, and the cause for the rest is not known. Present in this sample are 87,000 or so clones, 6.5% to 8% of which were seen just once. In total, the top ten clones hold roughly 2% of the sample. Sequencing was done on a sample of PBMCs. These receptors came from a middle-aged man in good health and CMV-seronegative.

The genes are TRBV7-2 and TRBJ1-1, with 7 nucleotides matching TRBD1. This CDR3 comprises 14 residues. The ends lost 5 bases at V and 4 bases at J; junction bases unmatched: 7. Per the germline V gene, CDR1 is SGHTA and CDR2 is FQGNSA. CDR3 amino acids: CASSEGAGGTEAFF. CDR3 in DNA: TGTGCCAGCAGCGAGGGGGCGGGGGGCACTGAAGCTTTCTTT.

The genes are TRBV7-8 and TRBJ2-7; TRBD2 matches 14 bases. This CDR3 has 15 amino acids. CDR1 is SGHVS, CDR2 FQNEAQ, per germline. J lost 5 bases, V lost 4 bases, and 4 bases had no gene match. Here the CDR3 DNA reads TGTGCCAGCAGCTCCCTGGGACTAGCGGGAGACGAGCAGTACTTC. Translated, it gives CASSSLGLAGDEQYF. Full variable domain (outside the CDR3, taken from reference TRBV7-8 and TRBJ2-7): GAGVSQSPRYKVAKRGQDVALRCDPISGHVSLFWYQQALGQGPEFLTYFQNEAQLDKSGLPSDRFFAERPEGSVSTLKIQRTQQEDSAVYLCASSSLGLAGDEQYFGPGTRLTVT.

J is TRBJ2-5 and V is TRBV21-1; the table's D call TRBD2 went unverified against the DNA. The closer fit of TRBJ2-7 to the DNA end suggests the J call may be wrong. TRBV21-1 is tagged as a pseudogene. The CDR3 sequence is 16 residues long. CDR3 protein: CASSIRDSGSSYEQYF. The CDR3 nucleotides are TGTGCCAGCAGCATCCGGGACTCTGGTAGCTCCTACGAGCAGTACTTC.

This clone was observed a few times. In DNA form, the CDR3 reads TGTGCCAGTAAAAGGTCGGGACAGGGGTCAGATACGCAGTATTTT. This sequence encodes CASKRSGQGSDTQYF. The chain links TRBV19 to TRBJ2-3; 10 nucleotides line up with TRBD1. CDR1 is LNHDA and CDR2 is SQIVND in the germline V gene (reference sequence). Losses at the gene ends were 7 bases for V and 4 bases for J; bases not matched to a gene: 8. CDR3 length: 15 amino acids.

The chain couples TRBV19 to TRBJ1-1, with D perhaps TRBD1 (6 bases). CDR1 and CDR2 (germline): LNHDA, SQIVND (reference sequence). This CDR3 region has 14 residues. V shed 3 bases and J shed 2 bases, with 10 bases lying between them. CDR3 nucleotide sequence: TGTGCCAGTAGTATTGGGGGACAAAACACTGAAGCTTTCTTT. It translates to CASSIGGQNTEAFF.

The chain carries TRBV19 and TRBJ2-6, with TRBD1 identical over 7 bases. V was pared by 4 bases and J by 1 base, with 4 bases of the junction left unmatched. Germline loops: CDR1 LNHDA, CDR2 SQIVND (reference sequence). CDR3 length equals 16 residues. The CDR3 reads CASSRRGPSGANVLTF. CDR3 nucleotides: TGTGCCAGTAGTAGAAGGGGGCCTTCTGGGGCCAACGTCCTGACTTTC.

This rearrangement joins TRBV27 to TRBJ2-2; the match to TRBD2 covers 7 bases. This CDR3 comprises 16 residues. Germline V lookup: CDR1 MNHEY, CDR2 SMNVEV (reference sequence). V trimming: 3 bases; J trimming: 4 bases; junction bases outside the gene matches: 8. CDR3 region: CASSFQRGVPTGELFF. CDR3 coding DNA: TGTGCCAGCAGTTTTCAACGGGGGGTTCCCACCGGGGAGCTGTTTTTT.

The table lists this clone with a few counts. CDR3 sequence (DNA): TGTGCCAGCAGCCAGGGGATTGGAGATACGCAGTATTTT. Amino acid sequence: CASSQGIGDTQYF. This chain uses TRBV7-9 with TRBJ2-3; D possibly corresponds to TRBD1 (6 bases). This CDR3 region has 13 residues. Germline V CDR1 and CDR2: SEHNR, FQNEAQ (reference sequence). V lost 5 bases to trimming and J lost 5 bases, with 11 bases between them. The whole variable domain, filled in from reference TRBV7-9 and TRBJ2-3, reads DTGVSQNPRHKITKRGQNVTFRCDPISEHNRLYWYRQTLGQGPEFLTYFQNEAQLEKSRLLSDRFSAERPKGSFSTLEIQRTEQGDSAMYLCASSQGIGDTQYFGPGTRLTVL.

This clone was seen more than once but under ten times. The gene calls are TRBV7-9 and TRBJ2-3; 15 bases are a match to TRBD2. Per the germline V gene, CDR1 is SEHNR and CDR2 is FQNEAQ (reference sequence). The CDR3 totals 17 residues. V gave up 5 bases and J gave up 6 bases; unmatched junction bases: 9. The CDR3 here is CASSLQGLAGGYDTQYF. The CDR3 nucleotides are TGTGCCAGCAGCCTACAAGGACTAGCGGGAGGGTACGATACGCAGTATTTT.

The sample holds a few counts of this clone. The rearrangement links TRBV10-3 to TRBJ1-2; 11 bases match TRBD1. Trimming cost V 6 bases and J 8 bases; bases outside gene matches: 5. Germline V gives CDR1 ENHRY, CDR2 SYGVKD. The CDR3 is 13 amino acids. Written as DNA, the CDR3 is TGTGCCATCAGCGGACAGGGGGCTGAGGGCTACACCTTC. It translates to CAISGQGAEGYTF.

The chain uses TRBV4-2 and TRBJ2-1, with 14 positions matching TRBD2. V was pared by 1 base and J by 3 bases, with 8 bases of the junction left unmatched. The CDR3 totals 19 residues. Germline V gives CDR1 LGHNA, CDR2 YNFKEQ. The CDR3 sequence is CASSQVSGTSGSFYNEQFF. CDR3 bases: TGTGCCAGCAGCCAAGTCTCCGGGACTAGCGGGAGCTTCTACAATGAGCAGTTCTTC.

The V and J genes are TRBV29-1 and TRBJ1-3; unclear D gene. Trimming took off 6 bases at V and 4 bases at J, with 7 bases between the two ends. Germline V gene lookup returns CDR1 SQVTM and CDR2 ANQGSEA. CDR3 length equals 11 residues. The CDR3 sequence: CSVNEGNTIYF. The CDR3 coding sequence is TGCAGCGTCAATGAGGGAAACACCATATATTTT.

V and J are TRBV5-6 and TRBJ2-5; tentatively, D is TRBD2 (7 bases). CDR1 is SGHDT, CDR2 YYEEEE, per germline. The CDR3 has 16 residues. The ends were cut back, 0 bases at V and 4 bases at J, with 16 bases in the middle. The CDR3 loop reads CASSLGGGFNTETQYF. The CDR3 bases are TGTGCCAGCAGCTTGGGGGGGGGCTTTAATACAGAGACCCAGTACTTC. Full variable domain (remainder filled in from reference TRBV5-6 and TRBJ2-5): DAGVTQSPTHLIKTRGQQVTLRCSPKSGHDTVSWYQQALGQGPQFIFQYYEEEERQRGNFPDRFSGHQFPNYSSELNVNALLLGDSALYLCASSLGGGFNTETQYFGPGTRLLVL.

This clone has only a few counts. The rearrangement joins TRBV28 to TRBJ2-7; 8 bases fit TRBD2. With V trimmed by 4 bases and J by 0 bases, 5 bases remained unmatched. Germline CDR1 and CDR2: MDHEN and SYDVKM. CDR3 length equals 15 residues. CDR3 DNA: TGTGCCAGCAGTTCCGCCAGCGGGAGCTCCTACGAGCAGTACTTC. It codes for CASSSASGSSYEQYF.

V and J are TRBV5-4 and TRBJ2-3; D possibly corresponds to TRBD2 (6 bases). Trimming left V 4 bases short and J 3 bases short, with 6 bases between. This CDR3 spans 12 amino acids. Germline values: CDR1 SGHNT, CDR2 YYREEE (reference sequence). DNA of the CDR3: TGTGCCAGCAGCCGGGGGACAGATACGCAGTATTTT. It encodes CASSRGTDTQYF.